These T cell receptor beta chains were read from a single sample in a study of cytomegalovirus exposure and HLA in healthy donors. The table came from immunoSEQ multiplex PCR; TCRdb's copy has only in-frame clones and leaves some out. The sample shows around 220,000 clones, around 88% of them seen only once. Sequencing was carried out using PBMCs. Every receptor here comes from a woman between 18 and 29 years old in good health and CMV-seronegative. The CDR3 runs from the conserved cysteine through the conserved F or W. The order of the fields is J gene, clone size, V gene, CDR3 protein. Some rows have no size entry. The others give once, few or many, or a class for an expanded clone.

J: TRBJ1-1
size: NA
V: TRBV5-4
CDR3: CASSLGGVGNTEAFF

J: TRBJ2-7
size: many
V: TRBV4-2
CDR3: CASSLSGTGYEQYF

J: TRBJ1-2
size: NA
V: TRBV6-1
CDR3: CASSVRGDNYGYTF

J: TRBJ2-4
size: NA
V: TRBV5-4
CDR3: CASSRETSAKNIQYF

J: TRBJ2-1
size: NA
V: TRBV4-1
CDR3: CASSQQYAGPSYNEQFF

J: TRBJ2-3
size: NA
V: TRBV30
CDR3: CAWSARDTDTQYF

J: TRBJ2-1
size: NA
V: TRBV19
CDR3: CASSTSGTVEQFF

J: TRBJ2-7
size: NA
V: TRBV19
CDR3: CASSSPAAQTYEQYF

J: TRBJ2-7
size: NA
V: TRBV6-6
CDR3: CASSYAQGAKGPEQYF

J: TRBJ2-3
size: NA
V: TRBV7-9
CDR3: CASSYRDSTDTQYF

J: TRBJ2-7
size: NA
V: TRBV11-1
CDR3: CASTKASGQGGEQYF

J: TRBJ1-3
size: NA
V: TRBV7-2
CDR3: CASSVTGSGNTIYF

J: TRBJ2-1
size: NA
V: TRBV7-8
CDR3: CASSLMTSGHEQFF

J: TRBJ2-1
size: NA
V: TRBV11-3
CDR3: CASSLVGRGDEQFF

J: TRBJ2-1
size: NA
V: TRBV4-2
CDR3: CASSQGLDDNEQFF

J: TRBJ2-1
size: NA
V: TRBV5-4
CDR3: CASSPTVLSYNEQFF

J: TRBJ1-5
size: NA
V: TRBV29-1
CDR3: CSVEALSGFSWSNQPQHF

J: TRBJ1-2
size: NA
V: TRBV6-1
CDR3: CASSDFGRGLANYGYTF

J: TRBJ2-3
size: NA
V: TRBV9
CDR3: CASSVGPTSLTDTQYF

J: TRBJ1-1
size: NA
V: TRBV10-3
CDR3: CAISEDRWVTEAFF

J: TRBJ2-1
size: NA
V: TRBV27
CDR3: CASSRDYEQFF

J: TRBJ1-1
size: NA
V: TRBV7-8
CDR3: CASSKGLNTEAFF

J: TRBJ2-4
size: NA
V: TRBV15
CDR3: CATSRAGSRLAKNIQYF

J: TRBJ2-1
size: NA
V: TRBV4-1
CDR3: CASSQGAQGIYNEQFF

J: TRBJ1-2
size: NA
V: TRBV29-1
CDR3: CSVRTGRWNGYTF

J: TRBJ2-1
size: NA
V: TRBV18
CDR3: CASSSRTDVASGRGEQFF

J: TRBJ2-2
size: NA
V: TRBV30
CDR3: CAWKLAGVDTGELFF

J: TRBJ2-5
size: few
V: TRBV2
CDR3: CASGGRWQETQYF

J: TRBJ2-7
size: NA
V: TRBV20-1
CDR3: CSARDYSEQYF

J: TRBJ1-1
size: NA
V: TRBV5-1
CDR3: CASSGGQGAGTEAFF

J: TRBJ2-7
size: few
V: TRBV7-9
CDR3: CASSVGTSGNEQYF

J: TRBJ1-2
size: once
V: TRBV4-2
CDR3: CASSQEGSGRYGYTF

J: TRBJ1-1
size: few
V: TRBV6-5
CDR3: CASSTDSSNTEAFF

J: TRBJ2-7
size: NA
V: TRBV28
CDR3: CASSVDRGISEQYF

J: TRBJ2-7
size: NA
V: TRBV30
CDR3: CAWSNGGSHEQYF

J: TRBJ2-5
size: NA
V: TRBV27
CDR3: CASSPRAGANWETQYF

J: TRBJ2-3
size: NA
V: TRBV4-2
CDR3: CASSHPTQGKDPDTQYF

J: TRBJ1-1
size: NA
V: TRBV5-1
CDR3: CASSFGLTGGVGAFF

J: TRBJ2-2
size: NA
V: TRBV18
CDR3: CASSSGGNTGELFF

J: TRBJ2-1
size: NA
V: TRBV29-1
CDR3: CSVVNRDAADEQFF

J: TRBJ2-7
size: NA
V: TRBV11-2
CDR3: CASSAGTGGYEQYF

J: TRBJ2-2
size: NA
V: TRBV29-1
CDR3: CSGTSGFNTGELFF

J: TRBJ1-2
size: NA
V: TRBV21-1
CDR3: CASSKGGGSPYGYTF

J: TRBJ1-1
size: NA
V: TRBV6-5
CDR3: CASSYSSGWGNTEAFF

J: TRBJ2-3
size: once
V: TRBV4-2
CDR3: CASGDRLGTDTQYF

J: TRBJ2-7
size: NA
V: TRBV7-9
CDR3: CASSSTYEQYF

J: TRBJ2-2
size: NA
V: TRBV11-2
CDR3: CASSSLRPGELFF

J: TRBJ2-7
size: NA
V: TRBV6-6
CDR3: CASSYDERLPYEQYF

J: TRBJ2-3
size: NA
V: TRBV6-4
CDR3: CASSARTGTDTQYF

J: TRBJ2-5
size: NA
V: TRBV6-1
CDR3: CASSEARLEETQYF

J: TRBJ2-5
size: few
V: TRBV7-9
CDR3: CASSWDSGETQYF

J: TRBJ2-7
size: NA
V: TRBV19
CDR3: CASSRQGGSYEQYF

J: TRBJ2-1
size: NA
V: TRBV9
CDR3: CASSAKGSGTSEQFF

J: TRBJ2-1
size: NA
V: TRBV10-2
CDR3: CASRRKRYNEQFF

J: TRBJ2-5
size: NA
V: TRBV28
CDR3: CASKNRGLQETQYF